A single TCR beta chain is shown here with its context. Germline V lookup: CDR1 MDHEN, CDR2 SYDVKM. The CDR3 runs to 15 residues. The germline V and J ends were trimmed by 6 bases and 1 base, with 15 bases remaining between them. These data come from a study of blood T cell repertoires in COVID-19. Generated by immunoSEQ multiplex PCR, the TCRdb table keeps only in-frame clones and is missing some. Altogether about 150,000 clones are present, around 89% being singletons, with the ten largest covering 1% to 1.5%. The sequence derives from a woman aged 25-40 years with acute COVID-19. The rearrangement uses TRBV28 and TRBJ1-1; no definite D call. Sequenced: PBMCs or T cells enriched from blood (not recorded which). The CDR3, as DNA: TGTGCCAGCAGATCCGGGGAAACACAGAACACTGAAGCTTTCTTT. This translates into CASRSGETQNTEAFF.